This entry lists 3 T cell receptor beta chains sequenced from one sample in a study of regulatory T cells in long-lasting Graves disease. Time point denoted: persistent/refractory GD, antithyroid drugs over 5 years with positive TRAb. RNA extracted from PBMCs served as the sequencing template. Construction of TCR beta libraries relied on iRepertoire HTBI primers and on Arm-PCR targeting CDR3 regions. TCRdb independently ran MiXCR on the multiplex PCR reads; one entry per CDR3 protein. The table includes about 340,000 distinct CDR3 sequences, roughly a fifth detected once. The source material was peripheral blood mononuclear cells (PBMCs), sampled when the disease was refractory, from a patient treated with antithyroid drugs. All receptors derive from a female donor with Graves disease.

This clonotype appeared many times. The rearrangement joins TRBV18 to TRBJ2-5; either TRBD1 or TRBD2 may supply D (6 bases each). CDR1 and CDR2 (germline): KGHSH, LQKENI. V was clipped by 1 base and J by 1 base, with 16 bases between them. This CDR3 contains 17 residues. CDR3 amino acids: CASSPRMGGPGQETQYF. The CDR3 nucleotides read TGTGCCAGCTCACCACGGATGGGGGGCCCCGGCCAAGAGACCCAGTACTTC.

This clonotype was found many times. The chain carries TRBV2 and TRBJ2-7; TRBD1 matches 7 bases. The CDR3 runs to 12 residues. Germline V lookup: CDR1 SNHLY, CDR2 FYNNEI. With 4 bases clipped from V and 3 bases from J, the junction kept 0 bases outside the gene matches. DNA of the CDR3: TGTGCCAGCAGTGCAGGGGGCTACGAGCAGTACTTC. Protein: CASSAGGYEQYF.

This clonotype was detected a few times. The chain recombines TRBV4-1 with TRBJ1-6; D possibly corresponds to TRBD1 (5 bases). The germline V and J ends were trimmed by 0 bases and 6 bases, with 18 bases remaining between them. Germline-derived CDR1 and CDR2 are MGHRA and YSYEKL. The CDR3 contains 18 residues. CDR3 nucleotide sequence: TGCGCCAGCAGCCAAGATATCGGCCCCAATAGGGGTAATTCACCCCTCCACTTT. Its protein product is CASSQDIGPNRGNSPLHF.